What follows is one T cell receptor (beta chain) and its context. This receptor's antigen is unknown. It has no much larger one-base neighbor in the sample; base qualities were not kept. This entry belongs to a study of blood T cell repertoires in COVID-19 (dated by TCRdb to 2020 to 2022). Turning to the overall study: Samples covering the acute and convalescent phases of COVID-19 were provided by collaborators in the United States, Italy and Spain. The prospective study material was composed of cDNA or gDNA derived from T cells, B-cell-depleted T cells, or PBMCs. Subjects who had been exposed to COVID-19, were actively infected with it, or had recovered from it provided the deeply sampled blood TCRbeta repertoires that made up the dataset. The repertoires were released in a freely available public database intended as a resource for research on the immune response to SARS-CoV-2. The samples were drawn from two sources: the first 160 participants of the ongoing ImmuneRACE study, and 1,000 to 1,500 subjects contributed by 6 global collaborators. A de-identified subject ID, COVID-19 status, age in years and sex were almost always included in the sample metadata. Where available, HLA class I and class II types were obtained from metadata supplied by the sample provider rather than from assay-based typing. General conclusions and limits of the study: The quantity of clinical and demographic metadata differed by source and by participant and was supplied without curation.

V is reduced by 5 bases and J by 6 bases, leaving a spacing of 13 bases between them. The cysteine opens and the phenylalanine closes a CDR3 of 13 amino acids. Only the CDR3 DNA stays, 39 bases, in frame from base 1. In the germline V gene, CDR1 corresponds to SGHTA and CDR2 to FQGNSA. Whole blood was collected in K2EDTA tubes by collaborating institutions according to the institutions' own protocols. For TCRbeta analysis, collaborators shipped samples as frozen whole blood, isolated PBMCs, or DNA extracted from either of those sample types. The immunoSEQ Assay, a bias-controlled multiplex PCR, was used to amplify TCRbeta CDR3 regions from genomic DNA. In the original analysis: Nucleated cell counts per sample were estimated from amplification of reference gene primers within the assay. To quantify the absolute abundance of each unique TCRbeta CDR3 rearrangement, sequence reads were collapsed and filtered. For each sample, productive Simpson clonality was calculated as the square root of Simpson's diversity index across productive rearrangements. Held by TCRdb, this immuneACCESS table contains in-frame sequences only and omits some clones. Under half of the omission traces to an unresolved V gene where checked; the cause of the rest is unknown. V, J and clone size are taken as reported in that table, and D and trimming were inferred from the DNA itself. The sample includes roughly 72,000 clones, with about 90% observed a single time. The biggest ten clones account for approximately 2.5% of the sample.

The clonotype comes from a human donor in a cohort sampled during active COVID-19. Specimen: peripheral blood. The chain uses TRBV7-2 and TRBJ1-1, and the D gene may be TRBD1, 5 bases matching. The CDR3 reads CASSPGGRSEAFF. The sequence in DNA is TGTGCCAGCAGCCCCGGGGGTAGGTCTGAAGCTTTCTTT.